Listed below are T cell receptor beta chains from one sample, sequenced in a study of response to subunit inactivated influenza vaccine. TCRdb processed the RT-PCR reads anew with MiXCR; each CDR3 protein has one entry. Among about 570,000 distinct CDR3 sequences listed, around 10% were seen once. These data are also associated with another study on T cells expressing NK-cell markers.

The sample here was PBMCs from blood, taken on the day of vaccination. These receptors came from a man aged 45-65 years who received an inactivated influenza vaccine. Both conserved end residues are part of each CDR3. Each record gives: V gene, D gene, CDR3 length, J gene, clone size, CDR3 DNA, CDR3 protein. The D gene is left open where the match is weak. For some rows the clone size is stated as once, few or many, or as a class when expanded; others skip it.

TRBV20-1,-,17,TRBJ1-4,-,TGCAGTGCTAGAGAGTTAAACAGCTGGTCGACTAATGAAAAACTGTTTTTT,CSARELNSWSTNEKLFF
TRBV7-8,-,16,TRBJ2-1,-,TGTGCCAGCAGCGAACCACGGGGACCAAATTACAATGAGCAGTTCTTC,CASSEPRGPNYNEQFF
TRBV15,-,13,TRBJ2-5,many,TGTGCCACCAGCATGAAGAGGCGGGAGACCCAGTACTTC,CATSMKRRETQYF
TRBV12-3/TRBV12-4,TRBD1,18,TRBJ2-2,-,TGTGCCAGCAGCCCCACTCTCACAGGGGCCACGAACACCGGGGAGCTGTTTTTT,CASSPTLTGATNTGELFF
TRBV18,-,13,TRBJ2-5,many,TGCGCCAGCAGCCCCCGCATCCAAGAGACCCAGTACTTC,CASSPRIQETQYF
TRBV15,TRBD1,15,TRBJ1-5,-,TGTGCCACAAGAGGACAGGGAGGCATCAATCAGCCCCAGCATTTT,CATRGQGGINQPQHF
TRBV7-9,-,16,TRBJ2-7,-,TGTGCCAGCAGCTTCCCCAGGGGCTCGAGCTCCTACGAGCAGTACTTC,CASSFPRGSSSYEQYF
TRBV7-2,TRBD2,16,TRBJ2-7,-,TGTGCCAGCACCTCGTGGGGGCGGGAGGACTCCTACGAGCAGTACTTC,CASTSWGREDSYEQYF
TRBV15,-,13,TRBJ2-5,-,TGTGCCACCAGCAGATTGGACGTAAAGACCCAGTACTTC,CATSRLDVKTQYF
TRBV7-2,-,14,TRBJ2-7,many,TGTGCCAGCAGCTTAGTTCCAGGGAACTACGAGCAGTACTTC,CASSLVPGNYEQYF
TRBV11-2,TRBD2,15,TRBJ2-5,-,TGTGCCAGCAGCTTAATCTTCGCGGGAGGGGAGACCCAGTACTTC,CASSLIFAGGETQYF
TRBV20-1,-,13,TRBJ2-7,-,TGCAGTGCTAGAGGCGGGGCCTCCTACGAGCAGTACTTC,CSARGGASYEQYF
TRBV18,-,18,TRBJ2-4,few,TGTGCCAGCTCACCGCCCGACAGGTTTGAGACGGCCAAAAACATTCAGTACTTC,CASSPPDRFETAKNIQYF
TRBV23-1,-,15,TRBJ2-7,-,TGCGCCAGCAGCGAAGGTCCCCGGAGCTCCTACGAGCAGTACTTC,CASSEGPRSSYEQYF
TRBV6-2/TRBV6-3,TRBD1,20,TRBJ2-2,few,TGTGCCAGCAGTTACGCCCGGACAGGGGGTACCGGGAACCGCCCCGGGGAGCTGTTTTTT,CASSYARTGGTGNRPGELFF
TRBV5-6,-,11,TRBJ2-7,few,TGTGCCAGCAGCTGGAAATTGGAGCAGTACTTC,CASSWKLEQYF
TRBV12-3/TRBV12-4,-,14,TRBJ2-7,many,TGTGCCAGCAAAGGCCGTACTGAGCAGTACGAGCAGTACTTC,CASKGRTEQYEQYF
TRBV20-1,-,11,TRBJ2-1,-,TGCAGTGCCGAGCGGAACCGGGAGAATTTCTTC,CSAERNRENFF
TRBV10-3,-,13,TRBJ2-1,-,TGTGCCATTCTCCGGGACACCTACAATGAGCAGTTCTTC,CAILRDTYNEQFF
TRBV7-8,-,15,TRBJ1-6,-,TGTGCCAGCAGCTTAGGGTACACCTATAATTCACCCCTCCACTTT,CASSLGYTYNSPLHF
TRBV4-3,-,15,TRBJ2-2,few,TGCGCCAGCAGCCAAGCAATACTGGTCACCGGGGAGCTGTTTTTT,CASSQAILVTGELFF
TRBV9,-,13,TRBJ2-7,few,TGTGCCAGCAGCGTCCAGGGAGACTACGAGCAGTACTTC,CASSVQGDYEQYF
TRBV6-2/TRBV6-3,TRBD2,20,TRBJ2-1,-,TGTGCCAGCAGTTACCCTGAGACCGGGACTAGCGGGAGGGTTGGGGATGAGCAGTTCTTC,CASSYPETGTSGRVGDEQFF
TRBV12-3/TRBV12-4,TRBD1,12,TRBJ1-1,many,TGTGCCAGCAGTACAGGACAGGGTTCGGCTTTCTTT,CASSTGQGSAFF
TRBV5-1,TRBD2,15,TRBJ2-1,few,TGCGCCAGCAGCTTACTAGCGGTCGGCGATCGTGAGCAGTTCTTC,CASSLLAVGDREQFF
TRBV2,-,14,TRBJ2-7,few,TGTGCCAGCAAGGACGGACACGTTACCTACGAGCAGTACTTC,CASKDGHVTYEQYF
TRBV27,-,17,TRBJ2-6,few,TGTGCCAGCAGTCCCAGAGCCCTATTCTCTGGGGCCAACGTCCTGACTTTC,CASSPRALFSGANVLTF
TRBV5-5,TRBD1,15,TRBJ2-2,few,TGTGCCAGCAGCTCCGGACAGGGGGTCTTCGGGGAGCTGTTTTTT,CASSSGQGVFGELFF
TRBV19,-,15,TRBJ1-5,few,TGTGCCAGTAGTATGCTGGGGGTTAGCAATCAGCCCCAGCATTTT,CASSMLGVSNQPQHF
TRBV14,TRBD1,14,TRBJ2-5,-,TGTGCCAGCAGCCAAGACGCAGGGGGAAAGACCCAGTACTTC,CASSQDAGGKTQYF
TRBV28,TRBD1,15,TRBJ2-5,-,TGTGCCAGCAGTCGAGACAGGGGACGGCGAGAGACCCAGTACTTC,CASSRDRGRRETQYF
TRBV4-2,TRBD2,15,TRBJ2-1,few,TGTGCCAGCAGCCAGAGCGGGAGGGCCTTGAATGAGCAGTTCTTC,CASSQSGRALNEQFF
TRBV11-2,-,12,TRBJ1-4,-,TGTGCCAGCAGCCCAGGAGATGAAAAACTGTTTTTT,CASSPGDEKLFF
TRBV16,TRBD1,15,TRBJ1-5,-,TGTGCCAGCAGCCAATCCCACAGGGGGAATCAGCCCCAGCATTTT,CASSQSHRGNQPQHF
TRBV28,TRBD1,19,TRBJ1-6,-,TGTGCCAGCAGTATAACCCCAGGGGGGGAGGCCCCCTATAATTCACCCCTCCACTTT,CASSITPGGEAPYNSPLHF
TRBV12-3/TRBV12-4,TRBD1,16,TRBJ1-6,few,TGTGCCAGCAGTCCGGGACAGGGACATTATAATTCACCCCTCCACTTT,CASSPGQGHYNSPLHF
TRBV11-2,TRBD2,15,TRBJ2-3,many,TGTGCCAGCAGGGATGCGGGGGGCCTCACAGATACGCAGTATTTT,CASRDAGGLTDTQYF
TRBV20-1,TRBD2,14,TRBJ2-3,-,TGCAGTGCGGGGGGGGCGGGAGGTCCAGATACGCAGTATTTT,CSAGGAGGPDTQYF
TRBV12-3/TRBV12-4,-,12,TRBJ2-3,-,TGTGCCAGCAGGGCCCCTCCCCATACGCAGTATTTT,CASRAPPHTQYF
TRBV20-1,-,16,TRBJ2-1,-,TGCAGTGCCAAAACACGGGTCGGTTCTCCTTTCAATGAGCAGTTCTTC,CSAKTRVGSPFNEQFF
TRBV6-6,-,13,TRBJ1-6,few,TGTGCCAGCAGTTCCCACAGTACTTCACCCCTCCACTTT,CASSSHSTSPLHF
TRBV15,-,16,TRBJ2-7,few,TGTGCCACCAGCAGAGATACTAGCTTCTATTCCTACGAGCAGTACTTC,CATSRDTSFYSYEQYF
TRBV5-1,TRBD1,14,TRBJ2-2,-,TGCGCCAGCAGCCCAGGGGGCGTCGGCGGGGAGCTGTTTTTT,CASSPGGVGGELFF
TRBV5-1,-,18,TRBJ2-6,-,TGCGCCAGCAGCGGGACACAGGCCCGCTACTCTGGGGCCAACGTCCTGACTTTC,CASSGTQARYSGANVLTF
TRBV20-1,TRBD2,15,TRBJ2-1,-,TGCAGTACGAAACTTAGCGGGGGAGGGGTGGGTGAGCAGTTCTTC,CSTKLSGGGVGEQFF
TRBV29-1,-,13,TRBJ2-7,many,TGCAGCGTTGCCAAAGTACAGGCAGTCGAGCAGTACTTC,CSVAKVQAVEQYF
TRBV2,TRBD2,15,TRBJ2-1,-,TGTGCCAGCAGGGCCTTAGGCGGGGGGGCGAATGAGCAGTTCTTC,CASRALGGGANEQFF
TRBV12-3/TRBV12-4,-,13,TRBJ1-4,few,TGTGCCAGCAGTTTTACCTCAACGGGAAAACTGTTTTTT,CASSFTSTGKLFF
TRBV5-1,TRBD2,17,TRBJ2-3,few,TGCGCCAGCAGCTTGGCCGTAAGGCGGGGGGGGGCCGATACGCAGTATTTT,CASSLAVRRGGADTQYF
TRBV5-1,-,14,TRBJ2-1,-,TGCGCCAGCAGCTTTTCTACGGGGAGATCTGAGCAGTTCTTC,CASSFSTGRSEQFF
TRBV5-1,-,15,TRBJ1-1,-,TGCGCCAGCAGCTTGGAAGCAGGGCGGAACACTGAAGCTTTCTTT,CASSLEAGRNTEAFF
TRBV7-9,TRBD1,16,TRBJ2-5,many,TGTGCCAGCAGCCTCAATAGGGACAGAAAAAAAGAGACCCAGTACTTC,CASSLNRDRKKETQYF